This passage covers 26 T cell receptor beta chains from one sample sequenced in a study of blood T cell repertoires in COVID-19. The method was immunoSEQ multiplex PCR; TCRdb's version includes in-frame clones alone and lacks a portion of them. The repertoire includes fewer than 20,000 clones, about 88% of them detected once, and around 31% sits in the top ten. Material: peripheral blood. The receptors derive from a human donor with active COVID-19. The donor label of this sample is uncertain.

V is TRBV5-1 and J is TRBJ2-7; 9 bases fit TRBD1. Germline V lookup: CDR1 SGHRS, CDR2 YFSETQ. CDR3 size: 16 residues. V trimming: 4 bases; J trimming: 6 bases; junction bases outside the gene matches: 14. The CDR3 protein is CASSPDPGTGKSEQYF. The CDR3 region has the DNA TGCGCCAGCAGCCCCGATCCGGGGACAGGGAAAAGCGAGCAGTACTTC. Complete variable domain (other parts from reference TRBV5-1 and TRBJ2-7): KAGVTQTPRYLIKTRGQQVTLSCSPISGHRSVSWYQQTPGQGLQFLFEYFSETQRNKGNFPGRFSGRQFSNSRSEMNVSTLELGDSALYLCASSPDPGTGKSEQYFGPGTRLTVT.

V is TRBV10-3 and J is TRBJ2-2, with D possibly TRBD2 on 5 matching bases. With 4 bases removed from V and 4 bases from J, the gap between germline ends came to 7 bases. The germline CDR1 and CDR2 sequences are ENHRY and SYGVKD. The CDR3 length is 13 residues. CDR3 coding DNA: TGTGCCATCAGTGGCGGGTCCACCGGGGAGCTGTTTTTT. It translates to CAISGGSTGELFF.

The chain joins TRBV6-6 to TRBJ2-6, with a weak D call TRBD1 (7 bases). The CDR3 is made up of 16 amino acids. Per germline, CDR1 MNHNY and CDR2 SVGAGI (reference sequence). V was shortened by 6 bases and J by 1 base, with 13 bases between the two germline ends. The CDR3 DNA reads as TGTGCCAGCAGGCAGGGGGGTATTTCTGGGGCCAACGTCCTGACTTTC. This translates into CASRQGGISGANVLTF.

The CDR3 protein is CASSSASGTGELFF. CDR3 sequence (DNA): TGTGCCAGCAGCTCCGCATCGGGCACCGGGGAGCTGTTTTTT. The V and J genes are TRBV5-4 and TRBJ2-2; D not resolved. This CDR3 region has 14 residues. The germline CDR1 and CDR2 sequences are SGHNT and YYREEE (reference sequence). Trimming left V 3 bases short and J 4 bases short, with 10 bases between.

This chain connects TRBV6-6 to TRBJ2-7, with 10 bases fitting TRBD1. CDR3 size: 17 residues. Germline trimming cut 5 bases from V and 2 bases from J; bases unmatched to any gene: 12. From germline, CDR1 is MNHNY and CDR2 SVGAGI (reference sequence). The CDR3 DNA reads TGTGCCAGCAGTCGTAGACAGGGGGCGGCTATCCCCTACGAGCAGTACTTC. Translation gives CASSRRQGAAIPYEQYF.

The chain employs TRBV6-5 and TRBJ2-2; TRBD1 matches 11 bases. The CDR3 is 16 amino acids. With V trimmed by 4 bases and J by 8 bases, 9 bases remained unmatched. Germline CDR1 reads MNHEY; CDR2 reads SVGAGI. The CDR3 sequence: CASSFTGTGGKGELFF. The CDR3 region has the DNA TGTGCCAGCAGTTTTACCGGGACAGGGGGGAAGGGGGAGCTGTTTTTT.

The genes are TRBV6-6 and TRBJ2-7; 8 bases match TRBD1. This CDR3 is 13 amino acids long. Germline V gene data show CDR1 as MNHNY and CDR2 as SVGAGI (reference sequence). V was pared by 5 bases and J by 4 bases, with 4 bases of the junction left unmatched. CDR3 bases: TGTGCCAGCAGTCAGGGGGCCCCGTACGAGCAGTACTTC. This codes for CASSQGAPYEQYF.

The CDR3 sequence: CALRSSGANVLTF. The CDR3 DNA is TGTGCCCTCCGGAGCTCTGGGGCCAACGTCCTGACTTTC. This chain connects TRBV12-3 or TRBV12-4 to TRBJ2-6; D not resolved. There are 13 residues in the CDR3. Trimming took off 11 bases at V and 0 bases at J, with 8 bases between the two ends.

The rearrangement joins TRBV28 to TRBJ2-5; 11 bases match TRBD1. Germline lookup yields CDR1 MDHEN and CDR2 SYDVKM. The CDR3 has 14 amino acids. V gave up 2 bases and J gave up 7 bases; unmatched junction bases: 3. For the CDR3, the DNA is TGTGCCAGCAGTTTAGGAGGGACAGGGGGGACCCAGTACTTC. Encoded protein: CASSLGGTGGTQYF. Full variable domain (remainder filled in from reference TRBV28 and TRBJ2-5): DVKVTQSSRYLVKRTGEKVFLECVQDMDHENMFWYRQDPGLGLRLIYFSYDVKMKEKGDIPEGYSVSREKKERFSLILESASTNQTSMYLCASSLGGTGGTQYFGPGTRLLVL.

This chain uses TRBV5-6 with TRBJ1-2, with 9 bases matching TRBD1. This CDR3 has 14 residues. The V and J ends lost 1 base and 7 bases, in that order; junction bases with no gene match: 5. Germline CDR1 reads SGHDT; CDR2 reads YYEEEE. The CDR3 protein is CASSLRGQGSGYTF. For the CDR3, the DNA is TGTGCCAGCAGCTTGAGGGGACAGGGAAGTGGCTACACCTTC.

The chain recombines TRBV5-6 with TRBJ1-3; a weak D match, TRBD1 (5 bases). V lost 3 bases and J lost 0, with 10 bases in between. CDR1 and CDR2 from the germline V gene are SGHDT and YYEEEE. This CDR3 spans 15 amino acids. This CDR3 is CASSSTGDSGNTIYF. The CDR3, as DNA: TGTGCCAGCAGCTCCACAGGAGACTCTGGAAACACCATATATTTT.

This chain joins TRBV5-1 and TRBJ2-7; 8 bases match TRBD1. CDR3 length equals 16 residues. The junction had 12 bases not matched to a gene; V was cut back by 3 bases and J by 4 bases. Looked up from germline, CDR1 is SGHRS and CDR2 is YFSETQ. The CDR3, as DNA: TGCGCCAGCAGCTGGGGTGGGGGACAGGTCTTATACGAGCAGTACTTC. This encodes CASSWGGGQVLYEQYF.

The rearrangement links TRBV28 to TRBJ1-5; no definite D call. The germline gives CDR1 MDHEN, CDR2 SYDVKM. V lost 8 bases and J lost 7, with 21 bases in between. The CDR3 runs 15 residues. The CDR3 DNA reads TGTGCCAGCCATAACGGAGGCGGGATCTTGCAGCCCCAGCATTTT. This gives the protein CASHNGGGILQPQHF.

The sample holds one count of this clone. The junction and the germline gene differ at one end; a read error may be behind it. The gene calls are TRBV15 and TRBJ2-7; TRBD1 matches at 10 bases. Germline CDR1 is LNHNV and CDR2 is YYDKDF (reference sequence). The CDR3 has 12 amino acids. The CDR3 here is CATSRRTGTGVF. The CDR3 DNA reads TGTGCCACCAGCAGAAGGACCGGGACAGGGGTCTTC.

The chain recombines TRBV4-1 with TRBJ2-1, with TRBD2 matching 14 bases. The CDR3 spans 18 residues. V shed 7 bases, J shed 0 bases, and the junction held 8 bases outside the gene matches. CDR1 MGHRA and CDR2 YSYEKL come from the germline V gene. CDR3 protein: CASTRGTSGGSSYNEQFF. DNA of the CDR3: TGCGCCAGCACTCGGGGGACTAGCGGGGGTAGCTCCTACAATGAGCAGTTCTTC.

This rearrangement joins TRBV7-2 to TRBJ2-1; possibly TRBD2 for D (6 bases). Germline-derived CDR1 and CDR2 are SGHTA and FQGNSA. CDR3 length: 15 amino acids. Between the trimmed V and J ends, which lost 1 base and 4 bases, there was a span of 11 bases. The DNA for the CDR3 is TGTGCCAGCAGCTTAGTACTAGCTGCATACAATGAGCAGTTCTTC. Protein: CASSLVLAAYNEQFF.

The gene calls are TRBV9 and TRBJ2-7; 9 nucleotides line up with TRBD2. V gave up 4 bases and J gave up 3 bases; unmatched junction bases: 11. There are 16 residues in the CDR3. The germline V gene encodes CDR1 SGDLS and CDR2 YYNGEE. The CDR3 reads CASSRRPSGDLYEQYF. The CDR3 region has the DNA TGTGCCAGCAGCCGGAGGCCTAGCGGGGACCTCTACGAGCAGTACTTC.

This clone came up a few times. The chain recombines TRBV19 with TRBJ1-6, with D possibly matching TRBD1 (6 bases). The ends were cut back, 5 bases at V and 4 bases at J, with 12 bases in the middle. The length of the CDR3 is 15 residues. Germline V CDR1 and CDR2: LNHDA, SQIVND (reference sequence). The CDR3 DNA is TGTGCCAGTAGTCCAGGACAGAGTTATAATTCACCCCTCCACTTT. As protein: CASSPGQSYNSPLHF.

J is TRBJ2-5 and V is TRBV7-6, with D uncertain. V dropped 3 bases and J dropped 2 bases, with 7 bases sitting between them. Germline V gene sequence: CDR1 SGHVS, CDR2 FNYEAQ. The CDR3 contains 13 residues. The CDR3 sequence is CASSLYSQETQYF. CDR3 DNA: TGTGCCAGCAGCTTGTATTCGCAAGAGACCCAGTACTTC.

Here the CDR3 reads CASSLDGTPNNEQFF. CDR3 DNA: TGTGCCAGCAGCTTAGATGGGACTCCGAACAATGAGCAGTTCTTC. This rearrangement joins TRBV7-2 to TRBJ2-1; a possible D gene is TRBD2 (6 bases). V was pared by 1 base and J by 5 bases, with 12 bases between. The CDR3 spans 15 residues. Germline V gene sequence: CDR1 SGHTA, CDR2 FQGNSA. The variable domain in full, with the rest retrieved from reference TRBV7-2 and TRBJ2-1, is GAGVSQSPSNKVTEKGKDVELRCDPISGHTALYWYRQSLGQGLEFLIYFQGNSAPDKSGLPSDRFSAERTGGSVSTLTIQRTQQEDSAVYLCASSLDGTPNNEQFFGPGTRLTVL.

This clone was detected once. J is TRBJ1-3 and V is TRBV30; tentatively, D is TRBD1 (5 bases). CDR1 and CDR2 (germline): GTSNPN, SVGIG (reference sequence). V was clipped by 4 bases and J by 0 bases, with 10 bases between them. This CDR3 comprises 14 residues. The CDR3 sequence is CAWTPGNSGNTIYF. CDR3 coding DNA: TGTGCCTGGACTCCAGGGAACTCTGGAAACACCATATATTTT.

This chain uses TRBV27 with TRBJ1-5; D is possibly TRBD1 (6 bases). Germline V gene lookup returns CDR1 MNHEY and CDR2 SMNVEV (reference sequence). Trimming cost V 6 bases and J 1 base, with 10 bases left between them. There are 14 residues in the CDR3. CDR3 sequence (DNA): TGTGCCAGCAGGACAGGCCTGAGCAATCAGCCCCAGCATTTT. Translated: CASRTGLSNQPQHF.

This sequence joins TRBV7-2 and TRBJ2-3, with TRBD2 matching 9 bases. J was trimmed by 1 base and V by 0 bases; bases with no gene match: 14. The CDR3 extends over 20 amino acids. Germline loops: CDR1 SGHTA, CDR2 FQGNSA. The CDR3 protein is CASSLAGLAGPRGGTDTQYF. CDR3 nucleotides: TGTGCCAGCAGCTTAGCGGGGCTAGCGGGACCTCGAGGTGGCACAGATACGCAGTATTTT.

This clone was seen a handful of times. The chain joins TRBV6-5 to TRBJ1-2; 9 nucleotides match TRBD1. The CDR3 is made up of 16 amino acids. CDR1 MNHEY and CDR2 SVGAGI come from the germline V gene. Trimming removed 2 bases from V and 4 bases from J; junction bases left unmatched: 8. For the CDR3, the DNA is TGTGCCAGCAGTTACATCCGCACAGGGGGCAGCTATGGCTACACCTTC. As protein: CASSYIRTGGSYGYTF.

The genes are TRBV6-6 and TRBJ1-4; 11 nucleotides match TRBD1. V shed 1 base and J 10 bases; nucleotides not matched to a gene: 5. The CDR3 totals 15 residues. The V gene's germline CDR1 is MNHNY and CDR2 SVGAGI (reference sequence). Here the CDR3 DNA reads TGTGCCAGCAGTTACTTGGACAGGGGGCAGGGAAAACTGTTTTTT. This translates into CASSYLDRGQGKLFF.

This clone was counted only a few times. The chain carries TRBV7-2 and TRBJ2-7, with TRBD1 matching 9 bases. The CDR3 runs 15 residues. In germline, CDR1 is SGHTA, CDR2 FQGNSA. J gave up 3 bases and V 5 bases, and 8 bases lay outside the gene matches. The CDR3 nucleotides are TGTGCCAGCAGCCGCCCGACAGGGGGGCTCTACGAGCAGTACTTC. Translated, it gives CASSRPTGGLYEQYF.